This TCR beta chain was observed in a study of cytomegalovirus exposure and HLA in healthy donors. Points from the study as a whole: The authors excluded some V segments, including TRBV6-2 and TRBV6-3, as indistinguishable. In a later analysis, TCR beta V- and J-gene trimming was associated with a missense DCLRE1C variant. A cluster of highly shared sequence variants was likely a sequencing artifact.

The PCR had 60 Vbeta and 13 Jbeta primers. Repertoires were generated with immunoSEQ multiplex PCR, while TCRdb's copy carries only in-frame clones and drops some. The sample includes more than 100,000 clones, around two thirds seen only once; the top ten take around 8.8%. Healthy donors of bone marrow made up the group. Per the germline V gene, CDR1 is MNHEY and CDR2 is SMNVEV (reference sequence). V was cut by 5 bases and J by 9 bases, with 11 bases left in between. The CDR3 spans 13 residues. A remark on this clone: Its specificity is not known.

The material sequenced was PBMCs. The chain employs TRBV27 and TRBJ1-6, with D possibly being TRBD1 (6 bases). This TCR was sampled from a woman aged 40 to 50 in good health and CMV-seropositive. DNA of the CDR3: TGTGCCAGCAGTCTGGGGGCAACTTCACCCCTCCACTTT. Encoded protein: CASSLGATSPLHF.